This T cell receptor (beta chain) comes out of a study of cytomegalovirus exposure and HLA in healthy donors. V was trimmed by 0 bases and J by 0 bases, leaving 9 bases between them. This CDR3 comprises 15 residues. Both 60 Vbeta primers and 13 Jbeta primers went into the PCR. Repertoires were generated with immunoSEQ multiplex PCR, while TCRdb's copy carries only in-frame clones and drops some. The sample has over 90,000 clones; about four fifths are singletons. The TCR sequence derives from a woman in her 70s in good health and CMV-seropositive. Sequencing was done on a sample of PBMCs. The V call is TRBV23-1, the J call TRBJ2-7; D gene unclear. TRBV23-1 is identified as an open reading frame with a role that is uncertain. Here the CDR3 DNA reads TGCGCCAGCAGTCAATCTACACGGAGCTCCTACGAGCAGTACTTC. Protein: CASSQSTRSSYEQYF.